Listed below are T cell receptor beta chains from one sample, sequenced in a study of cytomegalovirus exposure and HLA in healthy donors. Sequencing used immunoSEQ multiplex PCR; TCRdb keeps in-frame clones, though not all of them. The sample contains approximately 160,000 clones, about 90% of which appear only once. Material for sequencing was PBMCs. The receptors were gathered from a woman aged 18-30 years in good health and CMV-seropositive. The CDR3 runs from the conserved cysteine through the conserved F or W. Fields, in order: V gene, D gene, J gene, CDR3 protein, CDR3 DNA. The D gene is left open where the match is weak.

>TRBV28|-|TRBJ2-1
CASSSLRDEQFF
TGTGCCAGCAGTTCCCTCCGGGATGAGCAGTTCTTC
>TRBV2|TRBD2|TRBJ2-3
CASSRLAGDPPDTQYF
TGTGCCAGCAGTAGACTAGCGGGAGATCCCCCAGATACGCAGTATTTT
>TRBV14|-|TRBJ1-2
CASSQEAPEYGYTF
TGTGCCAGCAGCCAAGAGGCCCCGGAGTACGGCTACACCTTC
>TRBV11-2|TRBD1|TRBJ1-3
CASSPDRGRGNTIYF
TGTGCCAGCAGCCCTGACAGGGGGCGAGGAAACACCATATATTTT
>TRBV25-1|-|TRBJ1-2
CASSDGTHYGYTF
TGTGCCAGCAGTGATGGGACACACTATGGCTACACCTTC
>TRBV7-9|TRBD2|TRBJ2-1
CASSPSGGLSGNEQFF
TGTGCCAGCAGCCCAAGCGGGGGGCTTTCCGGGAATGAGCAGTTCTTC
>TRBV18|-|TRBJ2-1
CASSPQREWGGPNEQFF
TGTGCCAGCTCACCGCAGCGAGAATGGGGGGGCCCGAATGAGCAGTTCTTC
>TRBV4-3|-|TRBJ2-5
CASSQDRAGGETQYF
TGCGCCAGCAGCCAAGATCGGGCAGGGGGGGAGACCCAGTACTTC
>TRBV9|-|TRBJ1-1
CASSVATGRGAEAFF
TGTGCCAGCAGCGTAGCTACAGGGAGAGGGGCTGAAGCTTTCTTT
>TRBV7-6|TRBD2|TRBJ2-2
CASSSASGRAITGELFF
TGTGCCAGCAGCTCGGCTAGCGGGAGGGCCATCACCGGGGAGCTGTTTTTT
>TRBV6-5|-|TRBJ1-4
CASSSGPNEKLFF
TGTGCCAGCAGCAGTGGGCCCAATGAAAAACTGTTTTTT
>TRBV27|TRBD2|TRBJ2-2
CASSFLAGPTGELFF
TGTGCCAGCAGTTTTCTAGCGGGACCCACCGGGGAGCTGTTTTTT
>TRBV5-1|TRBD2|TRBJ2-1
CASSLRAGGPFVEQFF
TGCGCCAGCAGCTTGAGGGCGGGAGGGCCGTTCGTTGAGCAGTTCTTC